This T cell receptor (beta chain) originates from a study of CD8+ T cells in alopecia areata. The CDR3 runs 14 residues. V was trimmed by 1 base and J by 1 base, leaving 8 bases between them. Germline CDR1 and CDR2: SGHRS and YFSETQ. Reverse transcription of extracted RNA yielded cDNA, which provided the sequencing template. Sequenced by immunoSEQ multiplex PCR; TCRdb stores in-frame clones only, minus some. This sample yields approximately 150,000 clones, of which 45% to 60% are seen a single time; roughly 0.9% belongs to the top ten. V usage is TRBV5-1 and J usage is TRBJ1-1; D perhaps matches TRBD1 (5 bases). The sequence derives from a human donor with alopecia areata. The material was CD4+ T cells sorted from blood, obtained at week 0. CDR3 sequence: CASSLQGTNTEAFF. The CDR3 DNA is TGCGCCAGCAGCTTGCAGGGAACGAACACTGAAGCTTTCTTT.